One sample yielded the 26 T cell receptor beta chains listed below, sequenced in a study of blood T cell repertoires in COVID-19. The method was immunoSEQ multiplex PCR; TCRdb's version includes in-frame clones alone and lacks a portion of them. Found here are some 190,000 clones, around nine tenths of them singletons; the top ten hold roughly 6.2%. The sequencing input was peripheral blood. These receptors were collected from a woman between 40 and 55 years old who had recovered from COVID-19.

This chain uses TRBV5-1 with TRBJ1-2, with D unresolved. Germline V gene data show CDR1 as SGHRS and CDR2 as YFSETQ. V was pared by 0 bases and J by 7 bases, with 7 bases between. The CDR3 sequence is 12 residues long. The CDR3 loop is CASSLEAGGYTF. CDR3 nucleotide sequence: TGCGCCAGCAGCTTGGAAGCGGGTGGCTACACCTTC.

With respect to this clone: Its ends do not fully match the called genes, so a read error is possible. V is TRBV7-8 and J is TRBJ1-1; a weak D match, TRBD1 (5 bases). CDR3 length equals 14 residues. CDR1 and CDR2 (germline): SGHVS, FQNEAQ. CDR3 protein: CASSPDTLNTEAFF. In DNA, the CDR3 is TGTGCCAGCAGCCCGGACACCCTGAATACTGAAGCTTTCTTT.

The chain joins TRBV27 to TRBJ2-7, with 8 nucleotides matching TRBD1. Germline assignment: CDR1 MNHEY and CDR2 SMNVEV (reference sequence). There are 14 residues in the CDR3. V shed 4 bases and J 4 bases; nucleotides not matched to a gene: 6. The CDR3 coding sequence is TGTGCCAGCAGTTGGGCAGGGGGCGAGTACGAGCAGTACTTC. Its protein product is CASSWAGGEYEQYF.

The CDR3 DNA reads TGTGCCAGTGGGCACCGGGACAGGGACTATGGCTACACCTTC. Its translation is CASGHRDRDYGYTF. V is TRBV19 and J is TRBJ1-2, with TRBD1 matching over 9 bases. This CDR3 is built from 14 residues. V shed 8 bases and J 3 bases; nucleotides not matched to a gene: 7. The V gene's germline CDR1 is LNHDA and CDR2 SQIVND (reference sequence).

The J gene is TRBJ1-3, the V gene TRBV11-2, with a possible D match to TRBD1 (5 bases). V gave up 9 bases and J gave up 2 bases, with 11 bases separating them. CDR3 size: 13 residues. Germline CDR1 is SGHAT and CDR2 is FQNNGV. The CDR3 bases are TGTGCCAGTTCGGGGGGTACTGGAAACACCATATATTTT. It specifies CASSGGTGNTIYF.

The rearrangement uses TRBV29-1 and TRBJ1-1; 11 bases fit TRBD1. The ends lost 6 bases at V and 3 bases at J; junction bases unmatched: 3. In germline, CDR1 is SQVTM, CDR2 ANQGSEA. CDR3 size: 13 residues. CDR3 DNA: TGCAGCGTGGACAGGGGGCCTTACACTGAAGCTTTCTTT. Translation gives CSVDRGPYTEAFF. Full variable domain (outside the CDR3, taken from reference TRBV29-1 and TRBJ1-1): SAVISQKPSRDICQRGTSLTIQCQVDSQVTMMFWYRQQPGQSLTLIATANQGSEATYESGFVIDKFPISRPNLTFSTLTVSNMSPEDSSIYLCSVDRGPYTEAFFGQGTRLTVV.

The table lists this clone with a count of one. The chain is built from TRBV12-5 and TRBJ2-1, with a tentative D call TRBD2 (6 bases). The germline CDR1 and CDR2 sequences are LGHNT and FRNRAP. This CDR3 contains 16 residues. The V and J ends lost 4 bases and 0 bases respectively, with 13 bases between them. The CDR3 reads CASGSGGASSYNEQFF. The CDR3 nucleotides read TGTGCTAGTGGTTCCGGCGGGGCTAGCTCCTACAATGAGCAGTTCTTC.

This clone has just one count. The J gene is TRBJ2-2, the V gene TRBV28; 8 nucleotides agree with TRBD1. V trimming: 8 bases; J trimming: 1 base; junction bases outside the gene matches: 3. CDR3 length: 14 residues. Germline CDR1 reads MDHEN; CDR2 reads SYDVKM. The CDR3: CASLGTGNTGELFF. The DNA for the CDR3 is TGTGCCAGCCTCGGGACAGGGAACACCGGGGAGCTGTTTTTT. The full variable domain, its missing parts supplied by reference TRBV28 and TRBJ2-2, is DVKVTQSSRYLVKRTGEKVFLECVQDMDHENMFWYRQDPGLGLRLIYFSYDVKMKEKGDIPEGYSVSREKKERFSLILESASTNQTSMYLCASLGTGNTGELFFGEGSRLTVL.

The chain joins TRBV11-2 to TRBJ1-2; D gene uncertain. The germline CDR1 and CDR2 sequences are SGHAT and FQNNGV. V was trimmed by 4 bases and J by 5 bases, leaving 17 bases between them. The CDR3 loop spans 15 amino acids. CDR3 region: CASSSTSVGGYGYTF. CDR3 coding DNA: TGTGCCAGCAGCTCAACGTCAGTGGGAGGGTATGGCTACACCTTC.

The CDR3 here is CASPNAGGLDPYNEQFF. The CDR3 DNA follows: TGTGCCAGCCCAAATGCGGGAGGGCTCGACCCCTACAATGAGCAGTTCTTC. This chain links TRBV28 with TRBJ2-1; 9 positions agree with TRBD2. V shed 8 bases and J 2 bases; nucleotides not matched to a gene: 13. CDR3 size: 17 residues. Germline CDR1 reads MDHEN; CDR2 reads SYDVKM.

The chain links TRBV3-1 (or the pseudogene TRBV3-2) to TRBJ1-2; 9 bases are a match to TRBD1. CDR3 size: 14 residues. CDR1 is LGHDT, CDR2 YNNKEL, per germline (reference sequence). The V and J ends lost 0 bases and 6 bases, in that order; junction bases with no gene match: 2. CDR3 sequence reads: CASSQEGTGHGYTF. CDR3 DNA sequence: TGTGCCAGCAGCCAAGAGGGGACAGGGCATGGCTACACCTTC.

CDR3 in amino acids: CASSPSGIPPIDYEQYF. CDR3 in DNA: TGTGCCAGCAGCCCGAGCGGGATACCACCGATAGACTACGAGCAGTACTTC. The V and J genes are TRBV7-2 and TRBJ2-7, with 7 bases lining up with TRBD2. There are 17 residues in the CDR3. CDR1 is SGHTA and CDR2 is FQGNSA in the germline V gene. The junction had 16 bases not matched to a gene; V was cut back by 5 bases and J by 3 bases.

This clone showed up just once. The chain joins TRBV7-9 to TRBJ1-1, with 8 bases lining up with TRBD1. Germline CDR1 is SEHNR and CDR2 is FQNEAQ (reference sequence). J gave up 1 base and V 1 base, and 5 bases lay outside the gene matches. This CDR3 contains 16 residues. CDR3 protein: CASSLGVGTGNTEAFF. In nucleotides, the CDR3 is TGTGCCAGCAGCTTAGGCGTTGGGACAGGGAACACTGAAGCTTTCTTT.

The chain is built from TRBV7-9 and TRBJ2-7; possible D gene TRBD2, 6 bases. The CDR3 is made up of 13 amino acids. Trimming removed 6 bases at V and 3 bases at J, with 12 bases between. Germline V lookup: CDR1 SEHNR, CDR2 FQNEAQ (reference sequence). This CDR3 reads CASRPTRGYEQYF. The CDR3 DNA reads as TGTGCCAGCAGACCGACTAGAGGCTACGAGCAGTACTTC.

The rearrangement uses TRBV29-1 and TRBJ2-2, with D unresolved. Deletions cut 4 bases from V and 8 bases from J, with 14 bases between. In germline, CDR1 is SQVTM, CDR2 ANQGSEA. This CDR3 has 13 residues. CDR3: CSVGGATEGELFF. The CDR3 DNA sequence: TGCAGCGTTGGAGGCGCGACGGAGGGGGAGCTGTTTTTT.

The chain joins TRBV19 to TRBJ1-5; weak D call: TRBD1 (5 bases). V was clipped by 3 bases and J by 4 bases, with 13 bases between them. This CDR3 has 15 amino acids. CDR1 and CDR2 (germline): LNHDA, SQIVND (reference sequence). This CDR3 is CASSMGRVGNQPQHF. The CDR3 nucleotides read TGTGCCAGTAGTATGGGCAGGGTGGGGAATCAGCCCCAGCATTTT.

The chain carries TRBV6-5 and TRBJ2-3; 7 positions agree with TRBD1. After removal of 2 bases from V and 2 bases from J, the junction contained 4 bases not matched to a gene. Per the germline V gene, CDR1 is MNHEY and CDR2 is SVGAGI. This CDR3 comprises 15 residues. The CDR3 sequence is CASSYRTGTTDTQYF. CDR3 nucleotides: TGTGCCAGCAGTTACCGGACAGGCACCACAGATACGCAGTATTTT.

The chain carries TRBV30 and TRBJ2-7; no firm D call. This CDR3 has 11 residues. Germline V gene lookup returns CDR1 GTSNPN and CDR2 SVGIG (reference sequence). Trimming stripped 2 bases from V and 4 bases from J, with 6 bases between. CDR3: CAWSLQYEQYF. DNA of the CDR3: TGTGCCTGGAGTCTACAGTACGAGCAGTACTTC.

V gene TRBV2 combines with J gene TRBJ2-1; 13 bases agree with TRBD2. In germline, CDR1 is SNHLY, CDR2 FYNNEI. This CDR3 has 19 amino acids. With V trimmed by 6 bases and J by 7 bases, 18 bases remained unmatched. The CDR3 coding sequence is TGTGCCAGCAGCCCCCAAAGAGGACTAGCGGGAGAAGGTAGGAATGAGCAGTTCTTC. It codes for CASSPQRGLAGEGRNEQFF.

The CDR3 region is CSASSTARQFF. CDR3 DNA: TGCAGTGCTAGTTCTACAGCACGGCAGTTCTTC. The rearrangement links TRBV20-1 to TRBJ2-1; no definite D call. Trimming took off 3 bases at V and 12 bases at J, with 12 bases between the two ends. The CDR3 length is 11 residues. CDR1 and CDR2 from the germline V gene are DFQATT and SNEGSKA (reference sequence).

The chain uses TRBV27 and TRBJ1-2, with D possibly TRBD1 on 5 matching bases. The germline gives CDR1 MNHEY, CDR2 SMNVEV (reference sequence). V was trimmed by 3 bases and J by 8 bases, leaving 13 bases between them. The CDR3 is made up of 13 amino acids. The CDR3 loop reads CASSLGGASGYTF. The CDR3 DNA is TGTGCCAGCAGTTTGGGAGGGGCGAGCGGCTACACCTTC.

The chain links TRBV27 to TRBJ2-7, with D uncertain. Germline V gene data show CDR1 as MNHEY and CDR2 as SMNVEV (reference sequence). The V end was cut by 7 bases, the J end by 4 bases, with 14 bases between. The CDR3 sequence is 13 residues long. CDR3 in DNA: TGTGCCAGCAATCCTTCGGGTGGGTACGAGCAGTACTTC. Translated: CASNPSGGYEQYF.

CDR3 in DNA: TGTGCCAGCAGTGACACTAGCGGGAGCCAAGAGACCCAGTACTTC. It specifies CASSDTSGSQETQYF. J is TRBJ2-5 and V is TRBV6-1; 11 nucleotides line up with TRBD2. This CDR3 region has 15 residues. Germline V gene data show CDR1 as MNHNS and CDR2 as SASEGT. V lost 3 bases, J lost 1 base, and 1 base stayed unmatched.

The chain is built from TRBV27 and TRBJ2-7; 7 nucleotides align to TRBD2. CDR3 length: 14 residues. J gave up 7 bases and V 2 bases, and 8 bases lay outside the gene matches. Germline lookup yields CDR1 MNHEY and CDR2 SMNVEV (reference sequence). The CDR3 spells CASSLSGTYGEQYF. In DNA, the CDR3 is TGTGCCAGCAGTTTAAGCGGGACCTATGGGGAGCAGTACTTC.

The V and J genes are TRBV18 and TRBJ1-5; D remains ambiguous. Germline assignment: CDR1 KGHSH and CDR2 LQKENI. The CDR3 has 16 amino acids. V lost 4 bases and J 2 bases, leaving 15 bases between the germline ends. The CDR3 region has the DNA TGTGCCAGCTCACACCTAAGAGTTACGGGCAATCAGCCCCAGCATTTT. Its translation: CASSHLRVTGNQPQHF.

The rearrangement joins TRBV5-6 to TRBJ1-3, with no clear D. Per germline, CDR1 SGHDT and CDR2 YYEEEE. The CDR3 contains 16 residues. V lost 0 bases to trimming and J lost 0 bases, with 10 bases between them. CDR3 sequence: CASSLAASGSGNTIYF. The DNA of the CDR3 is TGTGCCAGCAGCTTGGCCGCCAGTGGCTCTGGAAACACCATATATTTT.